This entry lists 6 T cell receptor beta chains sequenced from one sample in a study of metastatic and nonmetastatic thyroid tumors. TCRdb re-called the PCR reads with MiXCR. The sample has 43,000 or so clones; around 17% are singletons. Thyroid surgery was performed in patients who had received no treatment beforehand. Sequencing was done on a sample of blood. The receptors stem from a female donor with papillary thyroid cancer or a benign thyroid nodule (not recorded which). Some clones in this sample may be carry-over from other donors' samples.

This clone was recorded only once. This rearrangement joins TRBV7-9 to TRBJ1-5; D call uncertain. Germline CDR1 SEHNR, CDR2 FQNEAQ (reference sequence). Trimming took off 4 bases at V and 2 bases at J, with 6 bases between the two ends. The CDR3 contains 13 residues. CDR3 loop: CASSSTGNQPQHF. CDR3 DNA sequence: TGTGCCAGCAGCTCCACGGGCAATCAGCCCCAGCATTTT.

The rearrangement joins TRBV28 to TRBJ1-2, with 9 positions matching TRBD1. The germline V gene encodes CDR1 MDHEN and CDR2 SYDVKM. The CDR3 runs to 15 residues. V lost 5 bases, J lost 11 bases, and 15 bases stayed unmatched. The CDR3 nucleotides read TGTGCCAGCAGTCCACCCGGACAGGGGCCTGTTAGGTACACCTTC. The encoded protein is CASSPPGQGPVRYTF.

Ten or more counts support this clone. The CDR3 sequence: CASSPPTGGLETQYF. The CDR3 DNA sequence: TGTGCCAGCTCACCACCGACAGGGGGCTTAGAGACCCAGTACTTC. The chain joins TRBV18 to TRBJ2-5; TRBD1 aligns across 10 bases. The germline gives CDR1 KGHSH, CDR2 LQKENI. The CDR3 runs 15 residues. Losses at the gene ends were 0 bases for V and 4 bases for J; bases not matched to a gene: 2.

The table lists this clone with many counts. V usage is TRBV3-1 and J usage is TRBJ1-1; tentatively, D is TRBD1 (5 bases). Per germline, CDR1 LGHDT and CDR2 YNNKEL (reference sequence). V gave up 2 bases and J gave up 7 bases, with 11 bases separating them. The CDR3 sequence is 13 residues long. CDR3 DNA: TGTGCCAGCAGCCAATTACGGGGCCTTGAAGCTTTCTTT. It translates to CASSQLRGLEAFF.

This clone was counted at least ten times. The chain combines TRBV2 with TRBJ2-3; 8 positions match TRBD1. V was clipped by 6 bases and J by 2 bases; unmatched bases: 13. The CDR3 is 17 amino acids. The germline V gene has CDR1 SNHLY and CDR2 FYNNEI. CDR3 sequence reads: CASSGGLGQGATDTQYF. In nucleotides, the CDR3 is TGTGCCAGCAGCGGGGGCTTAGGGCAGGGGGCCACAGATACGCAGTATTTT.

Written as DNA, the CDR3 is TGCGCCAGCAGCCAAGATAGGGGACAGGGAACCTATGGCTACACCTTC. Encoded protein: CASSQDRGQGTYGYTF. The chain recombines TRBV4-1 with TRBJ1-2; 9 nucleotides match TRBD1. From germline, CDR1 is MGHRA and CDR2 YSYEKL. The CDR3 runs 16 residues. The ends lost 0 bases at V and 4 bases at J; junction bases unmatched: 6.